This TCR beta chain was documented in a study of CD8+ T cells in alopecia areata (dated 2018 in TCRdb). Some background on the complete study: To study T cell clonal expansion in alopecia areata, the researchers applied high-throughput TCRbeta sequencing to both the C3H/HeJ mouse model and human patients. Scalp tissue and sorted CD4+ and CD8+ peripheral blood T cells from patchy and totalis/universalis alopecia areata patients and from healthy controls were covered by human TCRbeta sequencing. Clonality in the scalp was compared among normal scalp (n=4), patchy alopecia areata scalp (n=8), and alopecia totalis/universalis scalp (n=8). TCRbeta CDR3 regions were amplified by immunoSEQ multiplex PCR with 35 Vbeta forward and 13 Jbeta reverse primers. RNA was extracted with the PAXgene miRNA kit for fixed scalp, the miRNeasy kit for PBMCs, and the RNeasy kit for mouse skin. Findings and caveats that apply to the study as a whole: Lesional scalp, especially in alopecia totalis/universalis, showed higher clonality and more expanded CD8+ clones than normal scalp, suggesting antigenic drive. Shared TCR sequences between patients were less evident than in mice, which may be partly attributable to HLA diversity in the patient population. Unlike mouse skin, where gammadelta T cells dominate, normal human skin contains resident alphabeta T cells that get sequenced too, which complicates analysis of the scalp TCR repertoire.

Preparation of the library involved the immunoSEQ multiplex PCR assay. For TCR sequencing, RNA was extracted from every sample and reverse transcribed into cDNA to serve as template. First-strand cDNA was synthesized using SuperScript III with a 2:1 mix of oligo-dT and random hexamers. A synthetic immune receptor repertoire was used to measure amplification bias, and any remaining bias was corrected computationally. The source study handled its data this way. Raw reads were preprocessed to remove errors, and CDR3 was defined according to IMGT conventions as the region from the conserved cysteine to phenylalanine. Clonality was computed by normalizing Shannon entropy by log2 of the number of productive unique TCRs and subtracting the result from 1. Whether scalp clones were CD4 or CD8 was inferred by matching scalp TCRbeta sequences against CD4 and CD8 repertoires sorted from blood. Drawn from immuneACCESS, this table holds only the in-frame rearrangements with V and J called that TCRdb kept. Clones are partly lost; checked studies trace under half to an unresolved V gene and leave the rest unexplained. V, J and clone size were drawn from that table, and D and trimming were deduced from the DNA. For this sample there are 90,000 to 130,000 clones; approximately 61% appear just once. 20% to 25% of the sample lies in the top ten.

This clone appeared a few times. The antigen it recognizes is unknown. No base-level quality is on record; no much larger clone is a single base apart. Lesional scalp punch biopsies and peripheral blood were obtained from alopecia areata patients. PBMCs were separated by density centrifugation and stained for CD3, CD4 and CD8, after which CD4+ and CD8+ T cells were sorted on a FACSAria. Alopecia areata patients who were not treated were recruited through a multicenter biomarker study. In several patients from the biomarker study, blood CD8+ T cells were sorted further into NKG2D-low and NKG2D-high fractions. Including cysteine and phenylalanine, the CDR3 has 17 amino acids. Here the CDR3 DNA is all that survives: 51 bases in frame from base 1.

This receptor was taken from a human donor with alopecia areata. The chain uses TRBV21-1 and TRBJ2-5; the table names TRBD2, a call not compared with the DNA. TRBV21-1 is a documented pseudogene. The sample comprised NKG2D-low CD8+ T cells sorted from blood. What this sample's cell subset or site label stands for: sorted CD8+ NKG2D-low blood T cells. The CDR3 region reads CASSLSGASPHEETQYF. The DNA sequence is TGTGCCAGCAGCTTAAGCGGTGCTTCCCCCCACGAGGAGACCCAGTACTTC.